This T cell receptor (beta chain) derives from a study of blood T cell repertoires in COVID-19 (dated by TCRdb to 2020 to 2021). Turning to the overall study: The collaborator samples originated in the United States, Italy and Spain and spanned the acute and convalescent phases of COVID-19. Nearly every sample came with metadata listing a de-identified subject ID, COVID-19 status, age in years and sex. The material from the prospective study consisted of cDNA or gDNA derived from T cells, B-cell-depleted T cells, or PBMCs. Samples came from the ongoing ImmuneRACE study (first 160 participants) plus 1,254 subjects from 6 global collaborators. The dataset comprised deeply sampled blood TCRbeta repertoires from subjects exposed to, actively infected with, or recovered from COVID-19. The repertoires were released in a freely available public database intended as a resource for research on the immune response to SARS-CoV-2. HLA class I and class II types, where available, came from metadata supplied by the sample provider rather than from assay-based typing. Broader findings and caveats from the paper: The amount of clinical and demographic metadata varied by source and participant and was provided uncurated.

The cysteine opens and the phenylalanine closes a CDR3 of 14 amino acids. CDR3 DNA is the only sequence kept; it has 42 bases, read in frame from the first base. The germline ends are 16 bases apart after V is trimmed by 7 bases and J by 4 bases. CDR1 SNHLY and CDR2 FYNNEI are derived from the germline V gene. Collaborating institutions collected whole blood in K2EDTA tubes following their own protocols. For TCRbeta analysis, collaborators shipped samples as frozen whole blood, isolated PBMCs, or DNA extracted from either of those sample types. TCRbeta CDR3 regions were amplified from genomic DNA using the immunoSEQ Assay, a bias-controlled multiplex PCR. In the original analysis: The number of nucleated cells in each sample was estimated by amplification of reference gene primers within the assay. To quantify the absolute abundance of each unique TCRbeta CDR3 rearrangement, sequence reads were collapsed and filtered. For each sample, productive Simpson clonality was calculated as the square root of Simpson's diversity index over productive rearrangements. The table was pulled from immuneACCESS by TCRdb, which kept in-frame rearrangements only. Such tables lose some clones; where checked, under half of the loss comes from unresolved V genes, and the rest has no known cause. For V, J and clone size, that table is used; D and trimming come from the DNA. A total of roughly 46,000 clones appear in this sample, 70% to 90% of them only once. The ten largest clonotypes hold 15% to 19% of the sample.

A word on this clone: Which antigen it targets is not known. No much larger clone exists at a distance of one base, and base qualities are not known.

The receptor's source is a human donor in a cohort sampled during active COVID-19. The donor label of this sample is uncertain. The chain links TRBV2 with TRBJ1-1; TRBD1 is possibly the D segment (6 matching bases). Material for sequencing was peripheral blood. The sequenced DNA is TGTGCCAGCAACGAGGGGGAGGGTCCCACTGAAGCTTTCTTT. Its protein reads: CASNEGEGPTEAFF. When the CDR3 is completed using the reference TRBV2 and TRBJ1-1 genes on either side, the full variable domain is EPEVTQTPSHQVTQMGQEVILRCVPISNHLYFYWYRQILGQKVEFLVSFYNNEISEKSEIFDDQFSVERPDGSNFTLKIRSTKLEDSAMYFCASNEGEGPTEAFFGQGTRLTVV.